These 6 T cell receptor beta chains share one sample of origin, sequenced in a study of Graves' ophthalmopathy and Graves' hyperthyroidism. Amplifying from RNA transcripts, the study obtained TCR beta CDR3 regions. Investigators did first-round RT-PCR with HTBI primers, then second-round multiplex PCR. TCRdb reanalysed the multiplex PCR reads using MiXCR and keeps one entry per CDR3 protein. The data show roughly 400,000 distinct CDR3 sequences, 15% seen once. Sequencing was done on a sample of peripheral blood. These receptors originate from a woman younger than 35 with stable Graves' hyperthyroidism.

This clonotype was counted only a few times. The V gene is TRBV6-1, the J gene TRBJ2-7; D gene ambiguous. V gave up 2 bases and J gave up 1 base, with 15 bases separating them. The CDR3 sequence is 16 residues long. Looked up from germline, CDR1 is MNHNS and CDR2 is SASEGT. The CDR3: CASSENSLILSYEQYF. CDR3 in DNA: TGTGCCAGCAGTGAAAACAGCCTAATTTTGTCCTACGAGCAGTACTTC.

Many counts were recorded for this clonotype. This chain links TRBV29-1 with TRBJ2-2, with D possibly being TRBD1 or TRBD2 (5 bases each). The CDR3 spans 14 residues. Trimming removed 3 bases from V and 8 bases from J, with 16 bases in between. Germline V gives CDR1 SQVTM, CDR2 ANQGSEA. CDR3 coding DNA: TGCAGCGTTGACGAGAGGGGCCTAGGGGGGGAGCTGTTTTTT. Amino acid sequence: CSVDERGLGGELFF.

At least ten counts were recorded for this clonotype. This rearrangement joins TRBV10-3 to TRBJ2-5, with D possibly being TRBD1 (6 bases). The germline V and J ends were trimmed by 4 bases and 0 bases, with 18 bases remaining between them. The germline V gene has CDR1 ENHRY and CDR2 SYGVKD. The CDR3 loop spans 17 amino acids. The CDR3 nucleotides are TGTGCCATCAGTGCGCAACCGGGGACACCTTACCAAGAGACCCAGTACTTC. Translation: CAISAQPGTPYQETQYF.

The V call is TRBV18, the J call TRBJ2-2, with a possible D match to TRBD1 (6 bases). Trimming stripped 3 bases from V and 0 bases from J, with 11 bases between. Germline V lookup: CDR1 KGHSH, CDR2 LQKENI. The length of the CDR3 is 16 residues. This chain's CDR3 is CASSPTGTTNTGELFF. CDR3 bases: TGTGCCAGCTCACCTACCGGGACAACGAACACCGGGGAGCTGTTTTTT.

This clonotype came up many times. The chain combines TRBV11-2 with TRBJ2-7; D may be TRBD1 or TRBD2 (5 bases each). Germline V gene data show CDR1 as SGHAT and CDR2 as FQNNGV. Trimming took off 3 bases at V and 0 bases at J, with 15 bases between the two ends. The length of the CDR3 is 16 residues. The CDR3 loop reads CASSFSGGWGSYEQYF. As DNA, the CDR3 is TGTGCCAGCAGCTTCTCTGGGGGTTGGGGCTCCTACGAGCAGTACTTC.

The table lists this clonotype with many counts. In DNA form, the CDR3 reads TGTGCCAGCAGCTCGATCCTCTCCTACGAGCAGTACTTC. Residues: CASSSILSYEQYF. The V call is TRBV7-9, the J call TRBJ2-7, with D unclear. This CDR3 spans 13 amino acids. Germline values: CDR1 SEHNR, CDR2 FQNEAQ (reference sequence). V dropped 4 bases and J dropped 0 bases, with 7 bases sitting between them.